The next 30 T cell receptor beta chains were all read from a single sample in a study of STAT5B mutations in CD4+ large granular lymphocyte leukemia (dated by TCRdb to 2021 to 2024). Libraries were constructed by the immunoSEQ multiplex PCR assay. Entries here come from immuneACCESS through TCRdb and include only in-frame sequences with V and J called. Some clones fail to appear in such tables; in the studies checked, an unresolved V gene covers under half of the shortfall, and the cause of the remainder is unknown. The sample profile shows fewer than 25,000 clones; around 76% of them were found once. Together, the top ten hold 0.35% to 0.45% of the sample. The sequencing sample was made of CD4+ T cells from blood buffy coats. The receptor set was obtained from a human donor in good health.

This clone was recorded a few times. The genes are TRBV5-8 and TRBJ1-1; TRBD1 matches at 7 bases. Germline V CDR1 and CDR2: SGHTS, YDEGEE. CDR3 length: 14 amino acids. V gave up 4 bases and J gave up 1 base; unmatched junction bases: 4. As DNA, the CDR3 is TGTGCCAGCAGCCCGAGACAGGGGAACACTGAAGCTTTCTTT. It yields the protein CASSPRQGNTEAFF. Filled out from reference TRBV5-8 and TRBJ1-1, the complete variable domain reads EAGVTQSPTHLIKTRGQQATLRCSPISGHTSVYWYQQALGLGLQFLLWYDEGEERNRGNFPPRFSGRQFPNYSSELNVNALELEDSALYLCASSPRQGNTEAFFGQGTRLTVV.

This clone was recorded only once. CDR3 sequence reads: CASSSAGNPYEQYF. The CDR3 nucleotides read TGTGCCAGCAGCTCGGCAGGGAACCCCTACGAGCAGTACTTC. This sequence joins TRBV5-4 and TRBJ2-7; weak D call: TRBD1 (5 bases). Germline V gene sequence: CDR1 SGHNT, CDR2 YYREEE (reference sequence). The CDR3 is 14 residues long. With 3 bases removed from V and 2 bases from J, the gap between germline ends came to 12 bases.

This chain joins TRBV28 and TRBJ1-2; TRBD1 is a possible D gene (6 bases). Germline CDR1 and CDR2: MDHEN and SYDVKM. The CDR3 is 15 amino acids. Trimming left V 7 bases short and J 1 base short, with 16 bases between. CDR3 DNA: TGTGCCAGCACAGATCCGGGACAAATTAACTATGGCTACACCTTC. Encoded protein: CASTDPGQINYGYTF.

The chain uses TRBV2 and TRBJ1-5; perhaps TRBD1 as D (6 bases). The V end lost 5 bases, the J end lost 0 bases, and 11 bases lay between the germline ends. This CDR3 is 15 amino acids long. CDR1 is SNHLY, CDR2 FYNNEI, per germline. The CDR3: CASSMDSYSNQPQHF. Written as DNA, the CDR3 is TGTGCCAGCAGTATGGACAGCTATAGCAATCAGCCCCAGCATTTT.

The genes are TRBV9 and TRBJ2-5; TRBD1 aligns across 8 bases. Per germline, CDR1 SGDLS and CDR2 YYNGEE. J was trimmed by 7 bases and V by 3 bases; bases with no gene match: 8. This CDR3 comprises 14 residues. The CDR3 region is CASSALTGVGTQYF. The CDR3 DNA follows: TGTGCCAGCAGCGCGTTGACAGGGGTGGGGACCCAGTACTTC. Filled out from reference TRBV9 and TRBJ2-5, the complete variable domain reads DSGVTQTPKHLITATGQRVTLRCSPRSGDLSVYWYQQSLDQGLQFLIQYYNGEERAKGNILERFSAQQFPDLHSELNLSSLELGDSALYFCASSALTGVGTQYFGPGTRLLVL.

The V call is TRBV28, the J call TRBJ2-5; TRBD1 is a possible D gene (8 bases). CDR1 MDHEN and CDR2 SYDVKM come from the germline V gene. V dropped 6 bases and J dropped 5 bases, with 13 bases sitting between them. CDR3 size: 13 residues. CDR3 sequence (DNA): TGTGCCAGCAGCACAGGGGGGGATGAGACCCAGTACTTC. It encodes CASSTGGDETQYF.

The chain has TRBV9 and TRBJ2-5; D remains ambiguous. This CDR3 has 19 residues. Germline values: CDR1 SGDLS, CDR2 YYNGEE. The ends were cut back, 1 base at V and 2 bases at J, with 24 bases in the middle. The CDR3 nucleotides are TGTGCCAGCAGCGTAAGATCGGCGGACGGCGGTTCCGGACAAGAGACCCAGTACTTC. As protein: CASSVRSADGGSGQETQYF.

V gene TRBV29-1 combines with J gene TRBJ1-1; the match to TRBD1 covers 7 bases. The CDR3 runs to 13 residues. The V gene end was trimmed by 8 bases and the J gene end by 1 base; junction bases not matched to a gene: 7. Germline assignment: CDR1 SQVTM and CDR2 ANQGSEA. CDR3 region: CSLQDRSNTEAFF. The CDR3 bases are TGCAGCCTACAGGACAGGTCGAACACTGAAGCTTTCTTT. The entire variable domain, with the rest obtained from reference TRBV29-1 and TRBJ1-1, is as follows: SAVISQKPSRDICQRGTSLTIQCQVDSQVTMMFWYRQQPGQSLTLIATANQGSEATYESGFVIDKFPISRPNLTFSTLTVSNMSPEDSSIYLCSLQDRSNTEAFFGQGTRLTVV.

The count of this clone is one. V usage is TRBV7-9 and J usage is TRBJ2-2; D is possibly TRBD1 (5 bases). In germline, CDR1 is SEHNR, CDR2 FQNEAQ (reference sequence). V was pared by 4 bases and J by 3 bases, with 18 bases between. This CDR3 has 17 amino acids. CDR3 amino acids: CASSSSGRQGYTGELFF. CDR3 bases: TGTGCCAGCAGCTCCTCCGGTCGGCAGGGTTACACCGGGGAGCTGTTTTTT.

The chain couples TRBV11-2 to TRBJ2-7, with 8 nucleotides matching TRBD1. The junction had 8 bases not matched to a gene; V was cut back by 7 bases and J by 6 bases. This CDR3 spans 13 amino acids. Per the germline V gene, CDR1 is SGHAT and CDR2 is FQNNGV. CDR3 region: CASTSDRAGEQYF. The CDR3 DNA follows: TGTGCCAGCACCTCGGACAGGGCCGGCGAGCAGTACTTC.

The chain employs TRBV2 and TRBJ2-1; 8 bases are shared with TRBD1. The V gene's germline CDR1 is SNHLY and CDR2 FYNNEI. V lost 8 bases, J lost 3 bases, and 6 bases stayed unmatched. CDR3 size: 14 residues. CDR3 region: CASLGQGSYNEQFF. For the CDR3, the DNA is TGTGCCAGCTTAGGACAGGGTAGCTACAATGAGCAGTTCTTC. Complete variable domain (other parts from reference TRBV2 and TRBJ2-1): EPEVTQTPSHQVTQMGQEVILRCVPISNHLYFYWYRQILGQKVEFLVSFYNNEISEKSEIFDDQFSVERPDGSNFTLKIRSTKLEDSAMYFCASLGQGSYNEQFFGPGTRLTVL.

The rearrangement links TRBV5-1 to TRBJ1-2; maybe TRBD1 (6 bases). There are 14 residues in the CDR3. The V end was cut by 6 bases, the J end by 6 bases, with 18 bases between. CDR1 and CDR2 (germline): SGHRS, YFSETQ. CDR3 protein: CASTPGADRHGYTF. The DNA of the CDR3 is TGCGCCAGCACTCCCGGAGCGGACAGACATGGCTACACCTTC. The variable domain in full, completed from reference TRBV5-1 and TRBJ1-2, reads KAGVTQTPRYLIKTRGQQVTLSCSPISGHRSVSWYQQTPGQGLQFLFEYFSETQRNKGNFPGRFSGRQFSNSRSEMNVSTLELGDSALYLCASTPGADRHGYTFGSGTRLTVV.

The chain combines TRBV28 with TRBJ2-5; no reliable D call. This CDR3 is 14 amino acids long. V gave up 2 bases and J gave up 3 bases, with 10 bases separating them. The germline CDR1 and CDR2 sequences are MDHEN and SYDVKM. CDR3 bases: TGTGCCAGCAGTTTAATAGGTCGGGAAGAGACCCAGTACTTC. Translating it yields CASSLIGREETQYF.

The CDR3 region is CASSQLGTSGGYDTQYF. The CDR3 coding sequence is TGCGCCAGCAGCCAACTCGGGACTAGCGGGGGCTATGATACGCAGTATTTT. The rearrangement links TRBV4-1 to TRBJ2-3, with 14 bases identical to TRBD2. Germline V CDR1 and CDR2: MGHRA, YSYEKL. This CDR3 is built from 17 residues. The ends lost 2 bases at V and 6 bases at J; junction bases unmatched: 7.

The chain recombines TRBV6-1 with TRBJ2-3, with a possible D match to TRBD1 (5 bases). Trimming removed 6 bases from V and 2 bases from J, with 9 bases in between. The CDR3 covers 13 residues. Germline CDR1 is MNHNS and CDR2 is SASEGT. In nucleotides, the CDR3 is TGTGCCAGCAGCCAACAGGTCACAGATACGCAGTATTTT. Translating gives CASSQQVTDTQYF.

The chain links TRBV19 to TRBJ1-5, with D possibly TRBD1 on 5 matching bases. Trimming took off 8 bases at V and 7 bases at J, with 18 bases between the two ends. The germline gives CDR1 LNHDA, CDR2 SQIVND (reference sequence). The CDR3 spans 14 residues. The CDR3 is CASRELGQAQPQHF. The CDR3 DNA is TGTGCCAGTCGGGAACTGGGGCAGGCCCAGCCCCAGCATTTT.

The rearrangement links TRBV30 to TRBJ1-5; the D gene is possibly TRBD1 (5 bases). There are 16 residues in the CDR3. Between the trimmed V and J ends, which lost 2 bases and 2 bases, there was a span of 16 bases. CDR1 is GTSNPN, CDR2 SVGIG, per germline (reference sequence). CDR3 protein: CAWSSSAGGGNQPQHF. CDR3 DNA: TGTGCCTGGAGTTCCAGTGCCGGGGGGGGCAATCAGCCCCAGCATTTT.

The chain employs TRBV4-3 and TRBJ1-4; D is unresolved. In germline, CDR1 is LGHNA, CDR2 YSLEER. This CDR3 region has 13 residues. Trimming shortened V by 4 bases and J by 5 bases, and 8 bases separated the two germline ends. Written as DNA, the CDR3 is TGCGCCAGCAGCCGGGAACACAATGAAAAACTGTTTTTT. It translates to CASSREHNEKLFF.

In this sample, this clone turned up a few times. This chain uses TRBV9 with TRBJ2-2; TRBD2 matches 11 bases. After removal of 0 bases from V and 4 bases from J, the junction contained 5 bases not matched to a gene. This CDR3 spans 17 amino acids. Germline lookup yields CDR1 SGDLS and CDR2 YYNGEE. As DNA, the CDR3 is TGTGCCAGCAGCGTAGTGGCTAGCGGGGGGACCACCGGGGAGCTGTTTTTT. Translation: CASSVVASGGTTGELFF.

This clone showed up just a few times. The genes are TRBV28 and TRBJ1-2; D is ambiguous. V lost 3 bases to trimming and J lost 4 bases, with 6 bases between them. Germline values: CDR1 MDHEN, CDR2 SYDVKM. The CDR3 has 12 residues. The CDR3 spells CASSLRLYGYTF. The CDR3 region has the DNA TGTGCCAGCAGTTTGCGGCTCTATGGCTACACCTTC.

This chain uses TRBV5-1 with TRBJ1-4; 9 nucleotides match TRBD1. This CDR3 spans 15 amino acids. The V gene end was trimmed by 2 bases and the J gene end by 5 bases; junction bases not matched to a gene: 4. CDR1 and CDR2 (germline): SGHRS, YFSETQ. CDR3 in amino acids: CASSLGQGLNEKLFF. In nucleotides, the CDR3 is TGCGCCAGCAGCTTAGGACAGGGGTTAAATGAAAAACTGTTTTTT.

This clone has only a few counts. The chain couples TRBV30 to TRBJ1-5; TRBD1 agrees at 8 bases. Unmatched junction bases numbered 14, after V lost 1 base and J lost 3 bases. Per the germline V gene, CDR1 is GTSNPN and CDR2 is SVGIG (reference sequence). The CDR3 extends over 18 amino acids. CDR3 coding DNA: TGTGCCTGGAGTGATTTCAGAGACAGGGGTTTGTCCAATCAGCCCCAGCATTTT. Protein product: CAWSDFRDRGLSNQPQHF.

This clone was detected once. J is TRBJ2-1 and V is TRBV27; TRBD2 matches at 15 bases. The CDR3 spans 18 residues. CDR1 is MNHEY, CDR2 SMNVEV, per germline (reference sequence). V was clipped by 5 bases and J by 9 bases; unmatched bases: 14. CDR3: CASSLVLSGLAGGSEQFF. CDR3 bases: TGTGCCAGCAGTCTCGTCTTGTCGGGACTAGCGGGGGGTAGTGAGCAGTTCTTC.

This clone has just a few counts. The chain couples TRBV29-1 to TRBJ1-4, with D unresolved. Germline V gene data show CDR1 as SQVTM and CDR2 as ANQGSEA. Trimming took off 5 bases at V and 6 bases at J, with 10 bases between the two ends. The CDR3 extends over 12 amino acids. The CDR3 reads CSVLSEDEKLFF. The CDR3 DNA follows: TGCAGCGTTCTGTCCGAGGATGAAAAACTGTTTTTT.

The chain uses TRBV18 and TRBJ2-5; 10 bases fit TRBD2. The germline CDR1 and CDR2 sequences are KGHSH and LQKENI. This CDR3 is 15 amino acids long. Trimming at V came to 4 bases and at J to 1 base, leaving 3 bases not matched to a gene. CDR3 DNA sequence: TGTGCCAGCTCACTAGCGGGGGGACTCCAAGAGACCCAGTACTTC. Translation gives CASSLAGGLQETQYF.

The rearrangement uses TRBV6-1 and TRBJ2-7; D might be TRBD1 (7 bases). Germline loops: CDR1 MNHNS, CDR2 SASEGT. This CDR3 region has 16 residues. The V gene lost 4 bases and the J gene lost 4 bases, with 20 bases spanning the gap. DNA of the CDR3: TGTGCCAGCAGTGGCCCTGGGGCAGGGGGGTGGTACGAGCAGTACTTC. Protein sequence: CASSGPGAGGWYEQYF.

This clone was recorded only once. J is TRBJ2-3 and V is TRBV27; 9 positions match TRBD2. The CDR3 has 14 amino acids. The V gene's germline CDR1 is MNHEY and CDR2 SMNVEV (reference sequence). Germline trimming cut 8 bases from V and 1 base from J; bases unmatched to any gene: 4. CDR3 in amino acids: CASWRLAGTDTQYF. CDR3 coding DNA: TGTGCCAGCTGGCGACTAGCGGGCACAGATACGCAGTATTTT.

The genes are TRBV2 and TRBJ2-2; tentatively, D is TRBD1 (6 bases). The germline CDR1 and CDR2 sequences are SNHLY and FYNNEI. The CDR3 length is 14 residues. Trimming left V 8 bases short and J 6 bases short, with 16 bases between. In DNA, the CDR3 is TGTGCCAGCCTGCGAGGGGGAGCCGCCGGGGAGCTGTTTTTT. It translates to CASLRGGAAGELFF.

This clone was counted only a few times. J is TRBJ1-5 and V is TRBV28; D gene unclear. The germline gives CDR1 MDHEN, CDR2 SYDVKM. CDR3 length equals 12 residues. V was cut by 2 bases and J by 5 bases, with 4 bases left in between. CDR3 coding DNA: TGTGCCAGCAGTTTAGAGGATCAGCCCCAGCATTTT. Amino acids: CASSLEDQPQHF. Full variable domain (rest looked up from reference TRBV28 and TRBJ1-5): DVKVTQSSRYLVKRTGEKVFLECVQDMDHENMFWYRQDPGLGLRLIYFSYDVKMKEKGDIPEGYSVSREKKERFSLILESASTNQTSMYLCASSLEDQPQHFGDGTRLSIL.

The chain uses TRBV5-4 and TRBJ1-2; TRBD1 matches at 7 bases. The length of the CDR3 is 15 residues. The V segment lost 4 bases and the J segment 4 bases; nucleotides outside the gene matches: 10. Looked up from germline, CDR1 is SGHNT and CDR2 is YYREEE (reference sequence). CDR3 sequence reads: CASSRGTEIIYGYTF. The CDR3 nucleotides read TGTGCCAGCAGCAGAGGGACAGAAATCATCTATGGCTACACCTTC.